The 23 T cell receptor beta chains below were found in one sample sequenced in a study of blood T cells in healthy people across ages. A second PCR of 7 to 11 cycles used a sample-barcoded 5' primer and a J-beta primer mix. TCRdb recomputed calls from the 5' RACE reads with MiXCR, one row per CDR3 protein. The table records about 780,000 distinct CDR3 sequences, about 26% of them present only once. The same data also contributed to another study, on T cells of mothers and their children.

The specimen sequenced was blood. All receptors derive from a boy between 10 and 17 years old in good health.

The chain carries TRBV24-1 and TRBJ2-7; D remains unclear. This CDR3 is 9 amino acids long. V gave up 9 bases and J gave up 3 bases, with 2 bases separating them. Germline lookup yields CDR1 KGHDR and CDR2 SFDVKD. For the CDR3, the DNA is TGTGCCACCCTCTACGAGCAGTACTTC. It is translated as CATLYEQYF.

The chain is built from TRBV6-5 and TRBJ1-2; D perhaps matches TRBD1 (5 bases). CDR3 size: 13 residues. Trimming removed 7 bases from V and 4 bases from J, with 13 bases in between. Germline V CDR1 and CDR2: MNHEY, SVGAGI. For the CDR3, the DNA is TGTGCCAGCACCCCCGGTAGGGGCTATGGCTACACCTTC. Residues: CASTPGRGYGYTF.

This clonotype was detected only a few times. V usage is TRBV5-6 and J usage is TRBJ1-4, with 7 bases lining up with TRBD1. This CDR3 has 15 residues. Trimming removed 4 bases from V and 6 bases from J; junction bases left unmatched: 9. Germline V lookup: CDR1 SGHDT, CDR2 YYEEEE. CDR3 amino acids: CASSELTQGDEKLFF. The CDR3 nucleotides read TGTGCCAGCAGCGAGTTGACCCAGGGGGATGAAAAACTGTTTTTT.

V gene TRBV14 combines with J gene TRBJ2-6; no reliable D call. The length of the CDR3 is 15 residues. From germline, CDR1 is SGHDN and CDR2 FVKESK. Trimming stripped 4 bases from V and 1 base from J, with 8 bases between. The DNA for the CDR3 is TGTGCCAGCAGCCCCATGGATTCTGGGGCCAACGTCCTGACTTTC. Protein: CASSPMDSGANVLTF.

In this sample, this clonotype turned up a few times. At one boundary the junction diverges from the germline segment, which might be a read error. The V gene is TRBV6-5, the J gene TRBJ1-4; D is undetermined. CDR1 is MNHEY, CDR2 SVGAGI, per germline. The CDR3 covers 15 residues. CDR3 DNA: TGTGCCAGCAGTTATATATTGTCTACTAAAGAAAAACTGTTTTTT. Translated: CASSYILSTKEKLFF.

This clonotype occurred once. The conserved final phenylalanine or tryptophan is absent from the CDR3, which likely points to a read error. This rearrangement joins TRBV12-3 or TRBV12-4 to TRBJ2-7, with D unclear. The CDR3 totals 12 residues. V lost 6 bases and J lost 1, with 7 bases in between. The CDR3 sequence: CASRFLSYEQYI. In DNA, the CDR3 is TGTGCCAGCAGGTTTCTGTCCTACGAGCAGTACATC.

This clonotype was seen many times. The chain carries TRBV7-3 and TRBJ2-5; D not certain. The length of the CDR3 is 13 residues. Looked up from germline, CDR1 is SGHTA and CDR2 is FQGTGA. Deletions cut 2 bases from V and 3 bases from J, with 7 bases between. CDR3 protein: CASSLGLKETQYF. The CDR3 DNA reads TGTGCCAGCAGCTTAGGCCTAAAAGAGACCCAGTACTTC.

Only a few counts were recorded for this clonotype. The chain uses TRBV20-1 and TRBJ2-5, with 12 bases matching TRBD2. Germline V lookup: CDR1 DFQATT, CDR2 SNEGSKA (reference sequence). The CDR3 loop spans 16 amino acids. V lost 5 bases to trimming and J lost 4 bases; unmatched junction nucleotides: 11. The CDR3 nucleotides read TGCAGTGCTTCTACAGCACTAGCGGGGGGAGGAGAGACCCAGTACTTC. This gives the protein CSASTALAGGGETQYF.

This clonotype was recorded a few times. A much larger clone differs from this one at a single base, so this may be a read error. The chain recombines TRBV20-1 with TRBJ1-2, with D maybe TRBD1 (6 bases). V shed 1 base and J shed 3 bases, with 6 bases lying between them. The CDR3 sequence is 12 residues long. Germline loops: CDR1 DFQATT, CDR2 SNEGSKA (reference sequence). As DNA, the CDR3 is TGCAGTGCTAGAGGACAGGACTATGGCTACACCTTC. As protein: CSARGQDYGYTF.

This chain uses TRBV27 with TRBJ2-1, with a possible D match to TRBD2 (6 bases). The V and J ends lost 1 base and 0 bases respectively, with 13 bases between them. The germline V gene has CDR1 MNHEY and CDR2 SMNVEV (reference sequence). This CDR3 is 17 amino acids long. CDR3 nucleotide sequence: TGTGCCAGCAGTTTATTCGGGAGATCATACTCCTACAATGAGCAGTTCTTC. This translates into CASSLFGRSYSYNEQFF.

The chain has TRBV29-1 and TRBJ2-1, with 7 bases identical to TRBD1. Unmatched junction bases numbered 6, after V lost 7 bases and J lost 0 bases. The germline V gene encodes CDR1 SQVTM and CDR2 ANQGSEA. This CDR3 spans 14 amino acids. The CDR3 bases are TGCAGCGCCCAGGACAGGCGCTCCTACAATGAGCAGTTCTTC. Translating it yields CSAQDRRSYNEQFF.

Only a few counts were recorded for this clonotype. The chain recombines TRBV10-3 with TRBJ2-1; 11 positions match TRBD2. The J segment lost 0 bases and the V segment lost 8 bases, leaving 6 bases of the junction unmatched. The germline gives CDR1 ENHRY, CDR2 SYGVKD. The CDR3 has 16 amino acids. The CDR3 here is CAIGRLAGNSYNEQFF. The CDR3 DNA follows: TGTGCCATCGGACGACTAGCGGGGAACTCCTACAATGAGCAGTTCTTC.

This clonotype was picked up many times. CDR3 sequence: CASSETGQETQYF. Written as DNA, the CDR3 is TGTGCCAGCAGTGAAACAGGGCAAGAGACCCAGTACTTC. J is TRBJ2-5 and V is TRBV25-1, with a tentative D call TRBD1 (6 bases). V shed 2 bases and J shed 2 bases, with 6 bases lying between them. CDR3 length: 13 amino acids. Germline CDR1 reads MGHDK; CDR2 reads SYGVNS.

The genes are TRBV5-1 and TRBJ2-5; 8 bases fit TRBD2. Germline V CDR1 and CDR2: SGHRS, YFSETQ. The CDR3 loop spans 17 amino acids. With V trimmed by 0 bases and J by 3 bases, 10 bases remained unmatched. The CDR3 protein is CASSLGSGAFTEETQYF. The CDR3 region has the DNA TGCGCCAGCAGCTTGGGTAGCGGGGCGTTTACAGAAGAGACCCAGTACTTC.

There are a few counts of this clonotype. The CDR3 sequence is CASSRLAGGLTGELFF. The CDR3 DNA reads TGTGCCAGTAGTCGACTAGCGGGGGGCCTCACCGGGGAGCTGTTTTTT. The chain links TRBV19 to TRBJ2-2, with TRBD2 identical over 13 bases. This CDR3 spans 16 amino acids. With 5 bases clipped from V and 4 bases from J, the junction kept 4 bases outside the gene matches. Looked up from germline, CDR1 is LNHDA and CDR2 is SQIVND (reference sequence).

The chain employs TRBV9 and TRBJ1-1, with D unresolved. Germline CDR1 SGDLS, CDR2 YYNGEE. V gave up 0 bases and J gave up 10 bases, with 19 bases separating them. This CDR3 spans 15 amino acids. The CDR3 nucleotides read TGTGCCAGCAGCGTAGGGTGGGCCCCCCGGGCTAGAGCTTTCTTT. Its translation: CASSVGWAPRARAFF.

The J gene is TRBJ2-7, the V gene TRBV20-1; tentatively, D is TRBD2 (5 bases). The germline V gene encodes CDR1 DFQATT and CDR2 SNEGSKA (reference sequence). Trimming stripped 3 bases from V and 2 bases from J, with 8 bases between. CDR3 length equals 12 residues. CDR3 sequence (DNA): TGCAGTGCTAGTGCCGGGGCCTACGAGCAGTACTTC. Translation: CSASAGAYEQYF.

At least ten counts were recorded for this clonotype. V gene TRBV20-1 combines with J gene TRBJ1-2; 7 positions agree with TRBD1. Germline CDR1 and CDR2: DFQATT and SNEGSKA (reference sequence). The CDR3 covers 13 residues. Trimming cost V 3 bases and J 4 bases; bases outside gene matches: 5. The CDR3 loop reads CSASNRGTYGYTF. The DNA for the CDR3 is TGCAGTGCTAGTAACAGGGGTACCTATGGCTACACCTTC.

This sequence joins TRBV4-1 and TRBJ2-6; D is undetermined. V lost 4 bases, J lost 2 bases, and 9 bases lay in between. The germline CDR1 and CDR2 sequences are MGHRA and YSYEKL. This CDR3 region has 15 residues. In nucleotides, the CDR3 is TGCGCCAGCAGCCGGAACATAGCTGGGGCCAACGTCCTGACTTTC. It yields the protein CASSRNIAGANVLTF.

The chain joins TRBV4-1 to TRBJ1-5; 8 nucleotides line up with TRBD1. V shed 2 bases and J 2 bases; nucleotides not matched to a gene: 8. Germline V lookup: CDR1 MGHRA, CDR2 YSYEKL. There are 17 residues in the CDR3. The CDR3 coding sequence is TGCGCCAGCAGCCAAATTCAGGGGGCGCTGGGCAATCAGCCCCAGCATTTT. Protein product: CASSQIQGALGNQPQHF.

The rearrangement joins TRBV12-3 or TRBV12-4 to TRBJ1-3; 7 bases align to TRBD1. This CDR3 region has 15 residues. J gave up 3 bases and V 3 bases, and 5 bases lay outside the gene matches. The CDR3 here is CASSFQSGGGNTIYF. DNA for the CDR3: TGTGCCAGCAGTTTTCAATCAGGGGGTGGAAACACCATATATTTT.

V usage is TRBV29-1 and J usage is TRBJ2-2; 7 positions match TRBD2. Germline CDR1 reads SQVTM; CDR2 reads ANQGSEA. The CDR3 covers 15 residues. The trim removed 1 base at V and 2 bases at J, leaving 4 bases unmatched. The CDR3 spells CSVEVAGDNTGELFF. The CDR3, as DNA: TGCAGCGTTGAAGTTGCGGGGGACAACACCGGGGAGCTGTTTTTT.

The gene calls are TRBV3-1 and TRBJ2-7; the D gene is possibly TRBD2 (5 bases). The V and J ends lost 0 bases and 7 bases respectively, with 13 bases between them. This CDR3 has 14 residues. The germline CDR1 and CDR2 sequences are LGHDT and YNNKEL (reference sequence). The CDR3 DNA sequence: TGTGCCAGCAGCCAAGATCACGGGGTGAGGGAGCAGTACTTC. This gives the protein CASSQDHGVREQYF.